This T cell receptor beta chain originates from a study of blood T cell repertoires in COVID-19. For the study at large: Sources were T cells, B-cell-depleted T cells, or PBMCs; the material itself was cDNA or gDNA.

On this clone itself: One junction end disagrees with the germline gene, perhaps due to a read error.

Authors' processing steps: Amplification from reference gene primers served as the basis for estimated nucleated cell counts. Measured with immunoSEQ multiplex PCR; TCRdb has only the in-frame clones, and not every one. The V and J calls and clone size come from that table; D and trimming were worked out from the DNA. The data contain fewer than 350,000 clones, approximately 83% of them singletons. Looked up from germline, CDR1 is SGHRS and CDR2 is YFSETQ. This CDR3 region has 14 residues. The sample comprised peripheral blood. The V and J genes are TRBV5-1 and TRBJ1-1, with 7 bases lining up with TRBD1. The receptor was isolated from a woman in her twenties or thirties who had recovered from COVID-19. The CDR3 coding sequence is TGCGCCACCAGCTTTCGGGACAGAAACACTGAAGCTTTCTTT. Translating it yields CATSFRDRNTEAFF.